This is a list of T cell receptor beta chains from one sample in a study of blood T cell repertoires in COVID-19. TCRdb's table, derived via immunoSEQ multiplex PCR, lists solely in-frame clones and lacks some. The data show 250,000 to 350,000 clones, approximately 91% seen once. Material: peripheral blood. The receptors originated from a woman in her 30s with COVID-19, enrolled during active disease. The CDR3 runs from the conserved cysteine through the conserved F or W. D genes are given only for firm matches. Not every row has a clone size; where given, it reads once, few, many or a size class.

D	size	V	J	CDR3	DNA
TRBD1	.	TRBV6-6	TRBJ1-6	CASSPKTGSSYNSPLHF	TGTGCCAGCAGTCCTAAGACAGGGAGCTCCTATAATTCACCCCTCCACTTT
TRBD1	.	TRBV15	TRBJ2-5	CATSTRQGDETQYF	TGTGCCACCAGCACCCGGCAGGGGGACGAGACCCAGTACTTC
TRBD1	.	TRBV29-1	TRBJ2-5	CSVRTGQETQYF	TGCAGCGTCAGGACAGGGCAAGAGACCCAGTACTTC
TRBD1	.	TRBV5-1	TRBJ1-4	CASSLGQGDEKLFF	TGCGCCAGCAGCTTGGGACAGGGGGATGAAAAACTGTTTTTT
TRBD1	.	TRBV19	TRBJ1-3	CASSGQDPSGNTIYF	TGTGCCAGTAGTGGACAGGACCCCTCTGGAAACACCATATATTTT
.	.	TRBV3-1/TRBV3-2	TRBJ2-1	CASSQGRVEYNEQFF	TGTGCCAGCAGCCAAGGCCGGGTTGAGTACAATGAGCAGTTCTTC
.	.	TRBV3-1/TRBV3-2	TRBJ1-6	CASSHYPASSYNSPLHF	TGTGCCAGCAGCCATTACCCCGCCAGCTCCTATAATTCACCCCTCCACTTT
TRBD1	.	TRBV11-2	TRBJ2-4	CASRDRDRDAKNIQYF	TGTGCCAGCAGGGACCGGGACAGGGACGCCAAAAACATTCAGTACTTC
.	.	TRBV19	TRBJ2-1	CASSMEGGGYNEQFF	TGTGCCAGTAGTATGGAAGGCGGAGGCTACAATGAGCAGTTCTTC
.	few	TRBV6-5	TRBJ2-1	CASSLLGSNEQFF	TGTGCCAGCAGTTTGCTGGGGAGTAATGAGCAGTTCTTC
.	few	TRBV29-1	TRBJ1-2	CSVDGIGGGNGYTF	TGCAGCGTTGACGGTATTGGGGGCGGTAATGGCTACACCTTC
.	.	TRBV9	TRBJ1-6	CASSALDSNSPLHF	TGTGCCAGCAGCGCGCTGGACAGCAATTCACCCCTCCACTTT
TRBD1	once	TRBV27	TRBJ1-2	CASSLSSGGQGGYTF	TGTGCCAGCAGTTTATCTTCAGGGGGTCAGGGTGGCTACACCTTC
.	.	TRBV19	TRBJ2-7	CASSRGSEQYF	TGTGCCAGTAGCAGGGGTTCCGAGCAGTACTTC
.	.	TRBV10-3	TRBJ1-4	CAISEGRGEKLFF	TGTGCCATCAGTGAGGGCAGGGGTGAAAAACTGTTTTTT
.	.	TRBV19	TRBJ1-4	CASSIGGSANEKLFF	TGTGCCAGTAGTATTGGAGGTTCGGCTAATGAAAAACTGTTTTTT
.	.	TRBV28	TRBJ1-1	CASSPLSDSSNTEAFF	TGTGCCAGCAGTCCCCTCTCCGACAGCTCGAACACTGAAGCTTTCTTT
.	.	TRBV29-1	TRBJ2-7	CSVAGSNSYEQYF	TGCAGCGTAGCCGGGTCTAACTCCTACGAGCAGTACTTC
TRBD2	.	TRBV6-2/TRBV6-3	TRBJ2-3	CASSYRLASDTQYF	TGTGCCAGCAGTTACAGACTAGCCTCAGATACGCAGTATTTT
.	.	TRBV7-9	TRBJ1-2	CASRYDIPYGYTF	TGTGCCAGCAGATACGACATACCCTATGGCTACACCTTC
TRBD2	.	TRBV5-4	TRBJ2-7	CASSLGGLAGGYEQYF	TGTGCCAGCAGCCTGGGAGGGCTAGCGGGAGGGTACGAGCAGTACTTC
.	.	TRBV30	TRBJ1-1	CAWSVQGRGAEAFF	TGTGCCTGGAGTGTACAAGGGCGGGGGGCTGAAGCTTTCTTT
.	.	TRBV5-4	TRBJ2-1	CASSLVGEVNEQFF	TGTGCCAGCAGCTTGGTCGGGGAGGTTAATGAGCAGTTCTTC
.	.	TRBV25-1	TRBJ1-5	CASSEGSNSNQPQHF	TGTGCCAGCAGTGAAGGCTCCAATAGCAATCAGCCCCAGCATTTT
.	.	TRBV7-8	TRBJ2-2	CASSVAGPNTGELFF	TGTGCCAGCAGCGTGGCAGGGCCGAACACCGGGGAGCTGTTTTTT
.	.	TRBV19	TRBJ1-6	CASMDRNYNSPLHF	TGTGCCAGTATGGACAGAAACTATAATTCACCCCTCCACTTT
.	.	TRBV12-3/TRBV12-4	TRBJ1-2	CASSRLAHGYTF	TGTGCCAGCAGTCGACTCGCTCATGGCTACACCTTC
.	.	TRBV19	TRBJ2-7	CASSISEAGKWGEQYF	TGTGCCAGTAGTATAAGTGAGGCGGGAAAGTGGGGCGAGCAGTACTTC
.	.	TRBV28	TRBJ1-1	CASSSRGRSTEAFF	TGTGCCAGCAGTAGCCGGGGAAGGAGCACTGAAGCTTTCTTT
TRBD1	.	TRBV6-5	TRBJ1-2	CASRGGDRGSLSYTF	TGTGCCAGCAGAGGGGGGGACAGGGGGTCCCTCAGCTACACCTTC
TRBD2	.	TRBV5-4	TRBJ2-5	CASSRTSVETQYF	TGTGCCAGCAGCCGGACTAGCGTAGAGACCCAGTACTTC
TRBD1	.	TRBV5-6	TRBJ1-1	CASSGGTAPRTEAFF	TGTGCCAGCAGCGGCGGGACAGCCCCTAGAACTGAAGCTTTCTTT
TRBD2	.	TRBV3-1/TRBV3-2	TRBJ2-1	CASSPRLADNEQFF	TGTGCCAGCAGCCCCCGACTAGCGGACAATGAGCAGTTCTTC
TRBD1	.	TRBV18	TRBJ1-1	CASSPRTGGEVNTEAFF	TGTGCCAGCTCACCACGGACAGGGGGCGAGGTGAACACTGAAGCTTTCTTT
.	.	TRBV5-1	TRBJ2-5	CASSFGGNAETQYF	TGCGCCAGCAGCTTTGGAGGGAACGCGGAGACCCAGTACTTC
.	.	TRBV10-3	TRBJ1-1	CAITRDLNTEAFF	TGTGCCATCACACGAGACTTGAACACTGAAGCTTTCTTT
TRBD1	once	TRBV7-9	TRBJ2-7	CASILQGTYEQYF	TGTGCCAGCATCCTACAGGGGACCTACGAGCAGTACTTC
.	.	TRBV12-3/TRBV12-4	TRBJ2-7	CASSQQIYEQYF	TGTGCCAGCAGTCAACAGATCTACGAGCAGTACTTC
TRBD2	.	TRBV24-1	TRBJ2-1	CATSGVGRAGNEQFF	TGTGCCACCAGTGGGGTAGGGAGGGCTGGCAATGAGCAGTTCTTC
.	.	TRBV27	TRBJ1-5	CASSLPNQPQHF	TGTGCCAGCAGTTTACCTAATCAGCCCCAGCATTTT
.	.	TRBV9	TRBJ2-5	CASSEGVGQETQYF	TGTGCCAGCAGCGAGGGGGTAGGGCAAGAGACCCAGTACTTC
.	.	TRBV3-1/TRBV3-2	TRBJ2-2	CASSRGGLPGTGELFF	TGTGCCAGCAGCCGGGGAGGACTCCCCGGGACCGGGGAGCTGTTTTTT